This TCR beta chain was recorded in a study of vaccination and CD4 T cells after COVID-19. Study details: The post-vaccine samples came a median roughly 70 days after dose two (range 14 to 241).

Treatment here: approximately nine-day PBMC culture with coronavirus spike peptide pools or control peptides (ViraFEST assay). ViraFEST used peptide pools to expand antigen-specific T cells and subsequently sequenced their TCRs. As concerns this clonotype: Its matching antigen is unknown.

The V end lost 6 bases, the J end lost 6 bases, and 18 bases lay between the germline ends. CDR1 is SEHNR, CDR2 FQNEAQ, per germline (reference sequence). This CDR3 has 14 amino acids. Once obtained from cultured CD4+ T cells, the DNA was sequenced using the Oncomine TCR Beta short-read assay. One entry per CDR3 protein results from TCRdb running MiXCR on the PCR reads. The data show around 9,800 distinct CDR3 sequences, with 40% to 60% seen just once and roughly 20% held by the top ten. The chain employs TRBV7-9 and TRBJ2-7, with D possibly being TRBD2 (7 bases). The receptor comes from a human donor who had recovered from COVID-19. The sample was CD4+ T cells from blood, cultured in vitro. The CDR3 DNA reads TGTGCCAGCAGTGTCGGGGGGCAGGGGCTCGAGCAGTACTTC. Its translation is CASSVGGQGLEQYF.